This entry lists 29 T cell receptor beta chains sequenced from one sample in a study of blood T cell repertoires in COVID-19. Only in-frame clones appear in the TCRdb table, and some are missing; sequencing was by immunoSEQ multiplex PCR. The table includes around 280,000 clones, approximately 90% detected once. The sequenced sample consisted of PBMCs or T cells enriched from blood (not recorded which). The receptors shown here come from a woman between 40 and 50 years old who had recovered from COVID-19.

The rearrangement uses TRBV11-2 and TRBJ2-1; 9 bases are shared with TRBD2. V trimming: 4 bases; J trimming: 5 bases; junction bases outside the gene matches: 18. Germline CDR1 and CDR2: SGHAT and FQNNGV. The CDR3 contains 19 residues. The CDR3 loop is CASSSFSLLSGRVHNEQFF. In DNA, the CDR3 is TGTGCCAGCAGCTCCTTTTCGCTCCTTAGCGGGAGAGTCCACAATGAGCAGTTCTTC.

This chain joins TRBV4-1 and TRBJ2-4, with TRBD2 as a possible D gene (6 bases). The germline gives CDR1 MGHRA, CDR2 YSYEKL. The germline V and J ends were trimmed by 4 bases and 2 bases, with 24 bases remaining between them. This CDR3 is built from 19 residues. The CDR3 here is CASSPSPRGNLGTKNIQYF. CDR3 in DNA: TGCGCCAGCAGCCCGAGTCCCCGCGGGAACCTCGGGACCAAAAACATTCAGTACTTC.

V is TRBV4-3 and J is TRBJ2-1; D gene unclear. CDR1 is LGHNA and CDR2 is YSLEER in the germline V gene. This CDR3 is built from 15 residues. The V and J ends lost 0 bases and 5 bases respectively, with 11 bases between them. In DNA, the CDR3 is TGCGCCAGCAGCCAAGATCCGCCGCGCCACAATGAGCAGTTCTTC. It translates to CASSQDPPRHNEQFF.

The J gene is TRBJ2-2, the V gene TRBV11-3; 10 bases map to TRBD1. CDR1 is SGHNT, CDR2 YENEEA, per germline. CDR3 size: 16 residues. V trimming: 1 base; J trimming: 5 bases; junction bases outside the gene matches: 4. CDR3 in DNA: TGTGCCAGCAGCTTAGCGACAGGGGGCTTAACCGGGGAGCTGTTTTTT. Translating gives CASSLATGGLTGELFF.

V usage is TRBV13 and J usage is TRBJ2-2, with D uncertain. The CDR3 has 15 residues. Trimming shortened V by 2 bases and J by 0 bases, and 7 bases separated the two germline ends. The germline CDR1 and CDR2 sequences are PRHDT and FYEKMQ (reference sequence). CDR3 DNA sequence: TGTGCCAGCAGCTTAAGGCAGGCGAACACCGGGGAGCTGTTTTTT. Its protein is CASSLRQANTGELFF. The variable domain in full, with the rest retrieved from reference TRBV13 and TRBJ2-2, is AAGVIQSPRHLIKEKRETATLKCYPIPRHDTVYWYQQGPGQDPQFLISFYEKMQSDKGSIPDRFSAQQFSDYHSELNMSSLELGDSALYFCASSLRQANTGELFFGEGSRLTVL.

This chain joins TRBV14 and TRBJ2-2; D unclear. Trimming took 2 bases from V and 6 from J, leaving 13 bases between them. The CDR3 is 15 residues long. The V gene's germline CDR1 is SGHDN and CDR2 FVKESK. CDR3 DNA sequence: TGTGCCAGCAGCCAAAAACTCGGGTCGGCCGGGGAGCTGTTTTTT. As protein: CASSQKLGSAGELFF.

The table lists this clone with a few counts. The CDR3 region has the DNA TGTGCCAGCAGCTCCCTAGGGGTCTACAATGAGCAGTTCTTC. Protein: CASSSLGVYNEQFF. The chain links TRBV7-2 to TRBJ2-1; D may be TRBD1 (5 bases). The germline CDR1 and CDR2 sequences are SGHTA and FQGNSA. This CDR3 is 14 amino acids long. V was shortened by 4 bases and J by 3 bases, with 10 bases between the two germline ends. Drawing the rest from reference TRBV7-2 and TRBJ2-1, the complete variable domain is GAGVSQSPSNKVTEKGKDVELRCDPISGHTALYWYRQSLGQGLEFLIYFQGNSAPDKSGLPSDRFSAERTGGSVSTLTIQRTQQEDSAVYLCASSSLGVYNEQFFGPGTRLTVL.

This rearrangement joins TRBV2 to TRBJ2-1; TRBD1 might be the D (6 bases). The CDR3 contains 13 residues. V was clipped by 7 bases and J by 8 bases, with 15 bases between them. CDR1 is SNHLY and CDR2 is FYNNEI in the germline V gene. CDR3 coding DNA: TGTGCCAGCAATCTCCAGGGGTTTGATGAGCAGTTCTTC. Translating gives CASNLQGFDEQFF. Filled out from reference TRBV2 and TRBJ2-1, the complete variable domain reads EPEVTQTPSHQVTQMGQEVILRCVPISNHLYFYWYRQILGQKVEFLVSFYNNEISEKSEIFDDQFSVERPDGSNFTLKIRSTKLEDSAMYFCASNLQGFDEQFFGPGTRLTVL.

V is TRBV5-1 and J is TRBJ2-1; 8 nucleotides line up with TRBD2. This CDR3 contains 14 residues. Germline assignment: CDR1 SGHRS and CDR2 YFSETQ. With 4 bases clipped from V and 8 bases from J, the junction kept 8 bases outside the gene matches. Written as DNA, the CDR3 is TGCGCCAGCAGCCCCTCCGGGACTAGGGATGAGCAGTTCTTC. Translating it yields CASSPSGTRDEQFF.

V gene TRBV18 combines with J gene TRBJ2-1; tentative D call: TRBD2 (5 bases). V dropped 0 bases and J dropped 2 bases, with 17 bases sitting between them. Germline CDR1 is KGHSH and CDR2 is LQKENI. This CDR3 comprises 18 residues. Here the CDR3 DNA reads TGTGCCAGCTCACCACCCCGTGAAGAGGGAGACCCCTACAATGAGCAGTTCTTC. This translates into CASSPPREEGDPYNEQFF.

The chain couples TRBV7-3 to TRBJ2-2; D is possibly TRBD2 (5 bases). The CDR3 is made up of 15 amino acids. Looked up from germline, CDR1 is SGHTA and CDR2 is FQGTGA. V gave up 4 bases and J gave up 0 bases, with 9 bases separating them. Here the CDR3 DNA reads TGTGCCAGCAGCTCGGGGAACGCGAACACCGGGGAGCTGTTTTTT. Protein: CASSSGNANTGELFF.

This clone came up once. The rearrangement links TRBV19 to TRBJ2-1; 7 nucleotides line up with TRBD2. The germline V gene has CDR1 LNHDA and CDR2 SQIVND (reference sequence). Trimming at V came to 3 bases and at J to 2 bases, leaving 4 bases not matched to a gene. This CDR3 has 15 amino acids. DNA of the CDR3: TGTGCCAGTAGTATTGAGGCGGGAGCCTACAATGAGCAGTTCTTC. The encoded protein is CASSIEAGAYNEQFF.

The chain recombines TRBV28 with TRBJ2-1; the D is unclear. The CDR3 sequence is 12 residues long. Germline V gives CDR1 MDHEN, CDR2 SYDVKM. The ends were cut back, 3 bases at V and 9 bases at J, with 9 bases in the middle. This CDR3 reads CASSFGGAEQFF. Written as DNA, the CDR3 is TGTGCCAGCAGTTTCGGCGGTGCTGAGCAGTTCTTC.

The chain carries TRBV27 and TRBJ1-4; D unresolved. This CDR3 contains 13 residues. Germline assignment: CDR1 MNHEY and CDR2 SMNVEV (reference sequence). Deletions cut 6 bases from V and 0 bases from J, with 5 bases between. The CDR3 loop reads CASSLATNEKLFF. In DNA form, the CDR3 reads TGTGCCAGCAGCCTTGCAACTAATGAAAAACTGTTTTTT. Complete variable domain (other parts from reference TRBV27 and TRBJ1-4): EAQVTQNPRYLITVTGKKLTVTCSQNMNHEYMSWYRQDPGLGLRQIYYSMNVEVTDKGDVPEGYKVSRKEKRNFPLILESPSPNQTSLYFCASSLATNEKLFFGSGTQLSVL.

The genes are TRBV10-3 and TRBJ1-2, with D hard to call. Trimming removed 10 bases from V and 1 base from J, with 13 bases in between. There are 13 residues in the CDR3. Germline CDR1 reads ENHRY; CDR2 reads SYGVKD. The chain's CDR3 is CATNRGGNYGYTF. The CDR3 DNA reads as TGTGCCACCAACCGGGGAGGTAACTATGGCTACACCTTC.

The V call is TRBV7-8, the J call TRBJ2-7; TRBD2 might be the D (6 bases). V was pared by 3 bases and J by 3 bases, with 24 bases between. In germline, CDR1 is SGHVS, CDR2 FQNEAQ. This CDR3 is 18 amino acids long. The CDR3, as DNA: TGTGCCAGCAGCTTGCAGGGTCTAGCCCTCGGGCGGGACTACGAGCAGTACTTC. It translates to CASSLQGLALGRDYEQYF.

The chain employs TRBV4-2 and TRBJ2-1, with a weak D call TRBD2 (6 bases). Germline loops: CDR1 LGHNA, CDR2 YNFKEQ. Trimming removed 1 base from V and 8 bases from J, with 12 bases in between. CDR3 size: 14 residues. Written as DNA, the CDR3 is TGTGCCAGCAGCCAAGTAGGGAGGAGGCATGAGCAGTTCTTC. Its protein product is CASSQVGRRHEQFF.

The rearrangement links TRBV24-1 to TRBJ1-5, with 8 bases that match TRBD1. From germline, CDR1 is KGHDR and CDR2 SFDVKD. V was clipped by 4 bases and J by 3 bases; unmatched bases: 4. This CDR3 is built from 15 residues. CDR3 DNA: TGTGCCACCAGTGAACCGACAGGGGACAATCAGCCCCAGCATTTT. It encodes CATSEPTGDNQPQHF.

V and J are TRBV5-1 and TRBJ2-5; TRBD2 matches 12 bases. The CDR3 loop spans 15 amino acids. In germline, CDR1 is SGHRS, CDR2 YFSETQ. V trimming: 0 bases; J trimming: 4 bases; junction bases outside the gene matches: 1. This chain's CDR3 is CASSLVLAGGETQYF. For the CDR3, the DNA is TGCGCCAGCAGCTTGGTACTAGCGGGAGGAGAGACCCAGTACTTC. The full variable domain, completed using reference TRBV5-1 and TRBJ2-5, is KAGVTQTPRYLIKTRGQQVTLSCSPISGHRSVSWYQQTPGQGLQFLFEYFSETQRNKGNFPGRFSGRQFSNSRSEMNVSTLELGDSALYLCASSLVLAGGETQYFGPGTRLLVL.

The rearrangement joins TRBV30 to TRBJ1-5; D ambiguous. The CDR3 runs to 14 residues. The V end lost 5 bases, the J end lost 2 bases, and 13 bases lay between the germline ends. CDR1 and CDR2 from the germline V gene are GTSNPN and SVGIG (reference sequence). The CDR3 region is CAWAGQRGNQPQHF. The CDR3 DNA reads TGTGCCTGGGCGGGCCAGAGGGGCAATCAGCCCCAGCATTTT.

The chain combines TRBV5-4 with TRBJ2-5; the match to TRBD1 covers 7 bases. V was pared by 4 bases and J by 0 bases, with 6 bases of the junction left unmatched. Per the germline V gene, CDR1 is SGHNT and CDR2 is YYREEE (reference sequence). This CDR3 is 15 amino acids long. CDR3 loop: CASSRDREYQETQYF. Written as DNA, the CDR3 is TGTGCCAGCAGCCGTGACAGGGAGTACCAAGAGACCCAGTACTTC. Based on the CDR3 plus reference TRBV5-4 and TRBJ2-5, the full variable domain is ETGVTQSPTHLIKTRGQQVTLRCSSQSGHNTVSWYQQALGQGPQFIFQYYREEENGRGNFPPRFSGLQFPNYSSELNVNALELDDSALYLCASSRDREYQETQYFGPGTRLLVL.

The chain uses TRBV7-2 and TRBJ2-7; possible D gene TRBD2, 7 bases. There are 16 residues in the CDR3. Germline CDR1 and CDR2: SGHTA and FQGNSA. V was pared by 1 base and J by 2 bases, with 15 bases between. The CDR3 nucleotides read TGTGCCAGCAGCTTAGGCGGGGGCGCATTCACCTACGAGCAGTACTTC. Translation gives CASSLGGGAFTYEQYF.

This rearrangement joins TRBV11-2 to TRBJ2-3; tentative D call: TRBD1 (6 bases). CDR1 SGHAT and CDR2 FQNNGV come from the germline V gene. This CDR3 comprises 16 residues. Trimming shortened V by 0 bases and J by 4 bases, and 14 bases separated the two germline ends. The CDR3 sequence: CASSLDLGRGADTQYF. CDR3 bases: TGTGCCAGCAGCTTAGATCTCGGCAGGGGAGCAGATACGCAGTATTTT.

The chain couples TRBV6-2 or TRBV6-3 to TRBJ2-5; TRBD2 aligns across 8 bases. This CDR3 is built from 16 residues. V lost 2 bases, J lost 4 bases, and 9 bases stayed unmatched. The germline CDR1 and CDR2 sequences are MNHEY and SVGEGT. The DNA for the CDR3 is TGTGCCAGCAGTTACGTGGCGGGAGGTCTGGGAGAGACCCAGTACTTC. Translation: CASSYVAGGLGETQYF.

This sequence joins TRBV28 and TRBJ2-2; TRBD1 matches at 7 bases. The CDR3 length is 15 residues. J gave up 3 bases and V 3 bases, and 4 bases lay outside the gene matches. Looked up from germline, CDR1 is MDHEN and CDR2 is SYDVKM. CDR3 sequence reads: CASSLRTGYTGELFF. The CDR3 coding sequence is TGTGCCAGCAGTTTGAGGACAGGATACACCGGGGAGCTGTTTTTT.

The CDR3 DNA follows: TGTGCCAGCAGCTTAGTAAGCCTAGCGGATAACAATGAGCAGTTCTTC. Its translation: CASSLVSLADNNEQFF. The genes are TRBV7-2 and TRBJ2-1; the match to TRBD2 covers 7 bases. Germline CDR1 and CDR2: SGHTA and FQGNSA. The CDR3 length is 16 residues. J gave up 5 bases and V 1 base, and 8 bases lay outside the gene matches.

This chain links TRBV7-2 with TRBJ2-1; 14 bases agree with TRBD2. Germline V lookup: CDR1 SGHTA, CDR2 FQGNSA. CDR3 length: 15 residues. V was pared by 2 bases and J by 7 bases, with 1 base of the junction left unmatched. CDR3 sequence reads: CASSLRTSGRNEQFF. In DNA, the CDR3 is TGTGCCAGCAGCTTAAGGACTAGCGGGAGGAATGAGCAGTTCTTC.

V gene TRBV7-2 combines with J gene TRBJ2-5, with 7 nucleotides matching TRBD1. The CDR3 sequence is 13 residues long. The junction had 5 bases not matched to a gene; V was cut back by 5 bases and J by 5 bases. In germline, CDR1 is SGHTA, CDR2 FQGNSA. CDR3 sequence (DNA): TGTGCCAGCAGCAAGGGGGCCCCCGAGACCCAGTACTTC. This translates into CASSKGAPETQYF.

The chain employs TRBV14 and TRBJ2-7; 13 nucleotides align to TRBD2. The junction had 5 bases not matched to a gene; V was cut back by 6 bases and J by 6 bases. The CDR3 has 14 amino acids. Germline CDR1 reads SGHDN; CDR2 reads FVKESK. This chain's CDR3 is CASSRGLAGAEQYF. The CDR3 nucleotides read TGTGCCAGCAGTCGAGGACTAGCGGGAGCCGAGCAGTACTTC.